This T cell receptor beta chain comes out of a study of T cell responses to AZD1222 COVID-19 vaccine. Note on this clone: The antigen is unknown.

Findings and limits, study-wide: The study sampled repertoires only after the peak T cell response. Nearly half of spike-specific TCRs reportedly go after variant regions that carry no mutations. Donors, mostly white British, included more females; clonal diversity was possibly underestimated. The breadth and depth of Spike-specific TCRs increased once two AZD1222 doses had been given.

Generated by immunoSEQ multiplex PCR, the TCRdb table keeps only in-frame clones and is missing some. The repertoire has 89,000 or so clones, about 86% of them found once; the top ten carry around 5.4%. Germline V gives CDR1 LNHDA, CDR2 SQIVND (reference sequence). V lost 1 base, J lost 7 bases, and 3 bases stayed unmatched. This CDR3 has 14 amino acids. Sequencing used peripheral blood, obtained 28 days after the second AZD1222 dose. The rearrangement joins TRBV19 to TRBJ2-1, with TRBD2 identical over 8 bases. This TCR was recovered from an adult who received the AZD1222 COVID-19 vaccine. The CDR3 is CASSIARGGNEQFF. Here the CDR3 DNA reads TGTGCCAGTAGTATAGCCCGGGGGGGGAATGAGCAGTTCTTC.